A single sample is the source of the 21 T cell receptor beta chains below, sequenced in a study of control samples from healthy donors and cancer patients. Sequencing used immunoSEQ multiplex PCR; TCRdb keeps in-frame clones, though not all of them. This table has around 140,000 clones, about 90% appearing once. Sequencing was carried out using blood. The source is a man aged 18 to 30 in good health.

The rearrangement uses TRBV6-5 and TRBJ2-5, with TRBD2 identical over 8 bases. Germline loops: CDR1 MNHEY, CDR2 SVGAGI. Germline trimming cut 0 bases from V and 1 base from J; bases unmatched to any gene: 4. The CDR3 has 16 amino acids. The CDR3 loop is CASSYSQLAAQETQYF. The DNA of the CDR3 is TGTGCCAGCAGTTACTCTCAACTAGCGGCCCAAGAGACCCAGTACTTC.

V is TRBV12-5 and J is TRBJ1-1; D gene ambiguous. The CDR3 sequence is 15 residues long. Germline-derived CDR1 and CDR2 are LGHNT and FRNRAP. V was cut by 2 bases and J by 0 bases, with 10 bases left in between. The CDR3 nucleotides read TGTGCTAGTGGTTTGCCGGCCAGCATGAACACTGAAGCTTTCTTT. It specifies CASGLPASMNTEAFF.

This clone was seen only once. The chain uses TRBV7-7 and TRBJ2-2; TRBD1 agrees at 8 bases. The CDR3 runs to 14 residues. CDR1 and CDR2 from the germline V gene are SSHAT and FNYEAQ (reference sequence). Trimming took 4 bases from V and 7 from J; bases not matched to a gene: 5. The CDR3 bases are TGTGCCAGCAGCTCGGACAGGGCGGACGGGGAGCTGTTTTTT. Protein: CASSSDRADGELFF.

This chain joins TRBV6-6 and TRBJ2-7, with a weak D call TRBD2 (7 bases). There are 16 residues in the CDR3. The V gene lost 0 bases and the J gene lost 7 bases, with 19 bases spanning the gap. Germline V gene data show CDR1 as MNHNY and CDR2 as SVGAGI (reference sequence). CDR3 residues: CASSYSKGGGPQEQYF. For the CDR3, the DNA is TGTGCCAGCAGTTACTCGAAGGGGGGGGGCCCCCAAGAGCAGTACTTC.

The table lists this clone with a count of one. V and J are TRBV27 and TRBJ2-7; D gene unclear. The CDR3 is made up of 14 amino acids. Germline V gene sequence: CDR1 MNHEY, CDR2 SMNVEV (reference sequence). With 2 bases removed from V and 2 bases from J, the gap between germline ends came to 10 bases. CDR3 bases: TGTGCCAGCAGTTTAGCCCCGAGCACCTACGAGCAGTACTTC. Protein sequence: CASSLAPSTYEQYF.

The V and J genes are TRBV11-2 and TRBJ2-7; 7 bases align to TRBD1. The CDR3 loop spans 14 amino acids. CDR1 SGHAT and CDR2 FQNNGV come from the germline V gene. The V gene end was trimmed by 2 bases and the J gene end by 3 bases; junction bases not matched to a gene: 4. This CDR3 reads CASSLQDRIYEQYF. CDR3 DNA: TGTGCCAGCAGCTTACAGGACAGGATCTACGAGCAGTACTTC.

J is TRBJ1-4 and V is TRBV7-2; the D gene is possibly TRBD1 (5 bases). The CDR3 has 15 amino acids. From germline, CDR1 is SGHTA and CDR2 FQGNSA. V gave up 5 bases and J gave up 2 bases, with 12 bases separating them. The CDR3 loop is CASSQRGDTNEKLFF. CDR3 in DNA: TGTGCCAGCAGCCAACGGGGGGATACTAATGAAAAACTGTTTTTT.

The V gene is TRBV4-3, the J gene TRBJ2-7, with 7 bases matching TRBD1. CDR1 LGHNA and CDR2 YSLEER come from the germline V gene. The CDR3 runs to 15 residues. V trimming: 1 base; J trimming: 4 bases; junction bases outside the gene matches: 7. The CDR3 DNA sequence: TGCGCCAGCAGCCAAGGACAGGGTGAGGGGTACGAGCAGTACTTC. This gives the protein CASSQGQGEGYEQYF.

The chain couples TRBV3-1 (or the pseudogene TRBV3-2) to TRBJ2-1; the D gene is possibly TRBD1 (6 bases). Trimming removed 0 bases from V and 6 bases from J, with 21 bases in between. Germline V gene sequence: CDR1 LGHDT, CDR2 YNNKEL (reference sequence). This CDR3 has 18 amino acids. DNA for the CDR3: TGTGCCAGCAGCCAAGATCGTGGGGGCCTCCGGTATACCAATGAGCAGTTCTTC. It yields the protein CASSQDRGGLRYTNEQFF.

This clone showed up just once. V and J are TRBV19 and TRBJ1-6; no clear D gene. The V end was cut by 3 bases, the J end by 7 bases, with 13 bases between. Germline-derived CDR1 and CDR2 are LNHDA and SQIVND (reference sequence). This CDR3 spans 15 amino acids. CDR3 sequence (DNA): TGTGCCAGTAGTATGAAGGGAAACCTCAATTCACCCCTCCACTTT. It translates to CASSMKGNLNSPLHF.

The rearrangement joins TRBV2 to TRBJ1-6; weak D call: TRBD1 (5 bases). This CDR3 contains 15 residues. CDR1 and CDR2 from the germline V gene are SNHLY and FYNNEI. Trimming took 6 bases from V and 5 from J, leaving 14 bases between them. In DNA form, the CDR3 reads TGTGCCAGCAGAACCGACAGCGGGAATAATTCACCCCTCCACTTT. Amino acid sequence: CASRTDSGNNSPLHF. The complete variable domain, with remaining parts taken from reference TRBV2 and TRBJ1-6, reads EPEVTQTPSHQVTQMGQEVILRCVPISNHLYFYWYRQILGQKVEFLVSFYNNEISEKSEIFDDQFSVERPDGSNFTLKIRSTKLEDSAMYFCASRTDSGNNSPLHFGNGTRLTVT.

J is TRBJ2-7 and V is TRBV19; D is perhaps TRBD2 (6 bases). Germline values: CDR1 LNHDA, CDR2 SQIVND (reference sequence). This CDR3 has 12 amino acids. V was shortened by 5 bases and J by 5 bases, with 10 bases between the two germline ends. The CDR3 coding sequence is TGTGCCAGTAGTGGGACTTATAACGAGCAGTACTTC. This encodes CASSGTYNEQYF.

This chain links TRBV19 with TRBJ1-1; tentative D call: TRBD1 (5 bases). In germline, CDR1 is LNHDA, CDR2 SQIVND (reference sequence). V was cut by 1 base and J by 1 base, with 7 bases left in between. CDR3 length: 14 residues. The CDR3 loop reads CASSIGQQNTEAFF. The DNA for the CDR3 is TGTGCCAGTAGTATAGGACAGCAGAACACTGAAGCTTTCTTT.

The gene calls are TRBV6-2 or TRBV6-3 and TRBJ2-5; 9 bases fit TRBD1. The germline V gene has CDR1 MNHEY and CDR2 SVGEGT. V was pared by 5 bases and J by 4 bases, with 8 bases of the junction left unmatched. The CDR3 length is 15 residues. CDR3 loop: CASSHTQGAIETQYF. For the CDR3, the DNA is TGTGCCAGCAGTCATACACAGGGGGCTATAGAGACCCAGTACTTC.

Here the CDR3 DNA reads TGTGCCAGCATAGGAACTGAAGCTTTCTTT. Its translation: CASIGTEAFF. The chain has TRBV25-1 and TRBJ1-1; no reliable D call. Trimming pared 7 bases from V and 5 bases from J, leaving 5 bases between. The CDR3 has 10 residues. Germline V gives CDR1 MGHDK, CDR2 SYGVNS.

The CDR3 DNA reads TGTGCCAGCAGTCCACACACCGGGGGCGCTGAAGCTTTCTTT. Protein sequence: CASSPHTGGAEAFF. This chain uses TRBV28 with TRBJ1-1; possible D gene TRBD1, 6 bases. Germline CDR1 reads MDHEN; CDR2 reads SYDVKM. The CDR3 has 14 residues. Between the trimmed V and J ends, which lost 5 bases and 6 bases, there was a span of 16 bases.

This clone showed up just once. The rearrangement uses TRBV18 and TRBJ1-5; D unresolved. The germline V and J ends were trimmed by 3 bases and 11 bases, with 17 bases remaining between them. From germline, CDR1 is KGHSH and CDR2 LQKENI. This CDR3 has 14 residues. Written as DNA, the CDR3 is TGTGCCAGCTCACCCCGGGAGGCCCCGTGGGCCCAGCATTTT. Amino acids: CASSPREAPWAQHF.

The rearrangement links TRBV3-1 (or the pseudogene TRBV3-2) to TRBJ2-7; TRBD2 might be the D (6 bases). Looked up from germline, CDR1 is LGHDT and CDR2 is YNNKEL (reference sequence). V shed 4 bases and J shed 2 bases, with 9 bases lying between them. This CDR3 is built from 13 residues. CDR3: CASSRTSTYEQYF. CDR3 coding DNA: TGTGCCAGCAGCCGTACTAGCACCTACGAGCAGTACTTC.

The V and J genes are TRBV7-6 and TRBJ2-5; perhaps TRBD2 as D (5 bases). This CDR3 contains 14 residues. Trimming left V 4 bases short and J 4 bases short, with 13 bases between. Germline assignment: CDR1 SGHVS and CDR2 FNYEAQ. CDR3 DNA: TGTGCCAGCAGCTCAACCCGGGGATTAGAGACCCAGTACTTC. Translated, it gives CASSSTRGLETQYF.

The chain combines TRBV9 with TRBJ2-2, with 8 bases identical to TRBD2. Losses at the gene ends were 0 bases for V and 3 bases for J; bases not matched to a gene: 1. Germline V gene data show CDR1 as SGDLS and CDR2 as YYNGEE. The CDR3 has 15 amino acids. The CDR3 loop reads CASSVAGGDTGELFF. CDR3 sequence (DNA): TGTGCCAGCAGCGTAGCGGGGGGGGACACCGGGGAGCTGTTTTTT. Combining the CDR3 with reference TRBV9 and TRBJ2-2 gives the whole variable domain DSGVTQTPKHLITATGQRVTLRCSPRSGDLSVYWYQQSLDQGLQFLIQYYNGEERAKGNILERFSAQQFPDLHSELNLSSLELGDSALYFCASSVAGGDTGELFFGEGSRLTVL.

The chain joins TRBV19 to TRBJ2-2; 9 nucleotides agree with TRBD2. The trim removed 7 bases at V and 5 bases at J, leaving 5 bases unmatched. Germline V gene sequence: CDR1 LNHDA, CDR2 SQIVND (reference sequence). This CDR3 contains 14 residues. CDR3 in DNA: TGTGCCAGTAATGGCGGGGGGGGAACCGGGGAGCTGTTTTTT. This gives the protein CASNGGGGTGELFF.